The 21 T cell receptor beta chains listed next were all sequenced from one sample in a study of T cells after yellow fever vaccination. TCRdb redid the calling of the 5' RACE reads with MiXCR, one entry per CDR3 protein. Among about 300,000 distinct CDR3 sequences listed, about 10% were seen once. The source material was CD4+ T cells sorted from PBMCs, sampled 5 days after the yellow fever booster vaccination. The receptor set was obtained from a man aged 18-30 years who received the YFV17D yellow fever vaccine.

The CDR3 sequence is CANRTGGSHTGELFF. The CDR3 DNA reads TGCGCCAATCGGACAGGGGGATCACACACCGGGGAGCTGTTTTTT. The chain combines TRBV5-1 with TRBJ2-2; 10 nucleotides align to TRBD1. The germline gives CDR1 SGHRS, CDR2 YFSETQ. V lost 9 bases, J lost 3 bases, and 8 bases stayed unmatched. This CDR3 region has 15 residues.

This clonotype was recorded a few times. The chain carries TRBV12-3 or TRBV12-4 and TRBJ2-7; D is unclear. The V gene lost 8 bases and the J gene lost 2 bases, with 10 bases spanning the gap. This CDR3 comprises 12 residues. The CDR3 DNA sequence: TGTGCCAGCGGAATCCCACCCTACGAGCAGTACTTC. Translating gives CASGIPPYEQYF.

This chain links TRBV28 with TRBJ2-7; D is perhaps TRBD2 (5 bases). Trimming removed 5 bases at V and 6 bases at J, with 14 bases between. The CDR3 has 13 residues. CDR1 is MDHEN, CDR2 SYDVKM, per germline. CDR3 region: CASSPTSGFEQYV. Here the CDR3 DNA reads TGTGCCAGCAGTCCAACCTCGGGGTTCGAGCAGTACGTC.

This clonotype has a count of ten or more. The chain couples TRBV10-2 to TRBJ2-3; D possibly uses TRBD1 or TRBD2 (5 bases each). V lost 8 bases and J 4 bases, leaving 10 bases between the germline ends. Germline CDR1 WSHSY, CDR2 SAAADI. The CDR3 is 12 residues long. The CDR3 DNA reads TGCGCCAGCCTCGGGGCCGCAGATACGCAGTATTTT. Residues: CASLGAADTQYF.

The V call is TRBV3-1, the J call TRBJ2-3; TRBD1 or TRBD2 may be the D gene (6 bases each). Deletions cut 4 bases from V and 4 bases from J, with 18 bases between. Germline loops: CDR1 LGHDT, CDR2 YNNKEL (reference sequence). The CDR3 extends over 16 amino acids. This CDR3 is CASSRSQGGRADTQYF. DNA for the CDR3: TGTGCCAGCAGCCGTAGCCAAGGGGGGCGGGCAGATACGCAGTATTTT.

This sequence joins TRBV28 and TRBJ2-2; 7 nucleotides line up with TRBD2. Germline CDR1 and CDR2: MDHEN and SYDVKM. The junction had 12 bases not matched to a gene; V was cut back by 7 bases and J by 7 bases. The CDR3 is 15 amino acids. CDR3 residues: CASITRRLAVGELFF. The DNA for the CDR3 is TGTGCCAGCATTACTCGACGTCTAGCGGTCGGGGAGCTGTTTTTT.

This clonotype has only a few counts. Written as DNA, the CDR3 is TGTGCCAGCAGCCCTAGAGGGACTAGCGGGGGAAGCACAGATACGCAGTATTTT. Amino acid sequence: CASSPRGTSGGSTDTQYF. J is TRBJ2-3 and V is TRBV12-3 or TRBV12-4, with TRBD2 matching 14 bases. The V gene end was trimmed by 6 bases and the J gene end by 0 bases; junction bases not matched to a gene: 8. There are 18 residues in the CDR3.

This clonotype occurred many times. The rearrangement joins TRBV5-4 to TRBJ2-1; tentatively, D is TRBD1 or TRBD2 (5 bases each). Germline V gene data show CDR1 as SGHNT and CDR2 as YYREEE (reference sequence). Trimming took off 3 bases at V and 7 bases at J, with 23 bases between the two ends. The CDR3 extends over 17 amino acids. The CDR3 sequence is CASSSVKGWGIRNEQFF. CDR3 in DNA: TGTGCCAGCAGCTCAGTAAAGGGATGGGGGATTCGGAATGAGCAGTTCTTC.

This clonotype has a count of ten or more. The CDR3 sequence: CASSGQLIGYTF. For the CDR3, the DNA is TGTGCCAGCAGCGGGCAGTTGATCGGCTACACCTTC. This chain joins TRBV7-2 and TRBJ1-2; no definite D call. The V and J ends lost 5 bases and 8 bases respectively, with 12 bases between them. Germline CDR1 is SGHTA and CDR2 is FQGNSA. CDR3 length: 12 amino acids.

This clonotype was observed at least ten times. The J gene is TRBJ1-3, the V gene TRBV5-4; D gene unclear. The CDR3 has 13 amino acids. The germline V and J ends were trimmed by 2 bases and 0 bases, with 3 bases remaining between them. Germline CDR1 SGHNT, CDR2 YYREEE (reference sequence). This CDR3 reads CASSLSSGNTIYF. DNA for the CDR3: TGTGCCAGCAGCTTATCCTCTGGAAACACCATATATTTT. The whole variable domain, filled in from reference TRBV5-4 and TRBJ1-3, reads ETGVTQSPTHLIKTRGQQVTLRCSSQSGHNTVSWYQQALGQGPQFIFQYYREEENGRGNFPPRFSGLQFPNYSSELNVNALELDDSALYLCASSLSSGNTIYFGEGSWLTVV.

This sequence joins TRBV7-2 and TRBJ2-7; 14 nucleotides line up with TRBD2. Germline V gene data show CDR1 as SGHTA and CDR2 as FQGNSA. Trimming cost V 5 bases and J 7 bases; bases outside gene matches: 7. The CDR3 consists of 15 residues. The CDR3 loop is CASSPGTSGGREQYF. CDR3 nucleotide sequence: TGTGCCAGCAGCCCGGGGACTAGCGGGGGACGGGAGCAGTACTTC.

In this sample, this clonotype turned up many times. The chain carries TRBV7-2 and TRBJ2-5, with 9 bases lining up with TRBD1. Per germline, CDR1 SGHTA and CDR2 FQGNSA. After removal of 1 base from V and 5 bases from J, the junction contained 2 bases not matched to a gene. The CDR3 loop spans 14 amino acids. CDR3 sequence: CASSLGTGVETQYF. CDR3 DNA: TGTGCCAGCAGCTTAGGGACAGGGGTGGAGACCCAGTACTTC.

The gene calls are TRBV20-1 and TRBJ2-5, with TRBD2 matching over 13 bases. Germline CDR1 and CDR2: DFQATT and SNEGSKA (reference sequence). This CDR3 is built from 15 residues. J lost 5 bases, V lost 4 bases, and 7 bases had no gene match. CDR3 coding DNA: TGCAGTGCTACCGGGACTAGCGGGGACTTGGAGACCCAGTACTTC. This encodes CSATGTSGDLETQYF.

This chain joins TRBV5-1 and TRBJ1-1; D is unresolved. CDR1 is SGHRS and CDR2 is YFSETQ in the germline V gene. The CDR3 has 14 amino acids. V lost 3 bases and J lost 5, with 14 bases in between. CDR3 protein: CASSYTVERTEAFF. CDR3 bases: TGCGCCAGCAGCTACACGGTGGAAAGGACTGAAGCTTTCTTT.

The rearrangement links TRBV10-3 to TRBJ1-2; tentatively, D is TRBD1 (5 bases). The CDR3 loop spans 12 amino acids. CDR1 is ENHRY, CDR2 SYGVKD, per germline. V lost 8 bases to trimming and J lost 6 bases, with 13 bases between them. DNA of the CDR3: TGTGCCATCGCGGGGGAGTCGGATGGCTACACCTTC. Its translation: CAIAGESDGYTF.

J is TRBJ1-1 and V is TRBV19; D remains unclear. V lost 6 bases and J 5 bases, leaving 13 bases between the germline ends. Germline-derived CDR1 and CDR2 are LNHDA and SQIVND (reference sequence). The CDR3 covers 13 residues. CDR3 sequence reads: CASSEWGSTEAFF. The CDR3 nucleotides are TGTGCCAGTAGCGAGTGGGGTAGTACTGAAGCTTTCTTT. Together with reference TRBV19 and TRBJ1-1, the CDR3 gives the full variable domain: DGGITQSPKYLFRKEGQNVTLSCEQNLNHDAMYWYRQDPGQGLRLIYYSQIVNDFQKGDIAEGYSVSREKKESFPLTVTSAQKNPTAFYLCASSEWGSTEAFFGQGTRLTVV.

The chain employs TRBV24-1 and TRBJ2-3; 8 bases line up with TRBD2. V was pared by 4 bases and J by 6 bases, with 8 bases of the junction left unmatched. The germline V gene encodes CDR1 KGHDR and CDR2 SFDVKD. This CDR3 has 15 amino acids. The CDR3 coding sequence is TGTGCCACCAGTGAATCCGGGACTAGGGCGGATACGCAGTATTTT. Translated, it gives CATSESGTRADTQYF.

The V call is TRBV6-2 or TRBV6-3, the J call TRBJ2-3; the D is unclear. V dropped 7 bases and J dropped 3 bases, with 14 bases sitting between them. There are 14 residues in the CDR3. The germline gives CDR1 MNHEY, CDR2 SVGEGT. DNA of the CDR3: TGTGCCAGCACCCTCGGTACCTTGACAGATACGCAGTATTTT. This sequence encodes CASTLGTLTDTQYF.

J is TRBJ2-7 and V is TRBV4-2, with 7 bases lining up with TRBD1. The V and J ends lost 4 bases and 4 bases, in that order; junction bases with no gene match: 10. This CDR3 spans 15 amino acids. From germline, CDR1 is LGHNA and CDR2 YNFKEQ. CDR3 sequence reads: CASSRSRDRVYEQYF. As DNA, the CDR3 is TGTGCCAGCAGCCGAAGCCGCGACAGGGTATACGAGCAGTACTTC.

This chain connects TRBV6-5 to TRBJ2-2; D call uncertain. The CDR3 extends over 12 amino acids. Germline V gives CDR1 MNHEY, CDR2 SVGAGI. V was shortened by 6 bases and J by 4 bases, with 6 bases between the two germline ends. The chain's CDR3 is CASRGFTGELFF. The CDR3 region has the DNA TGTGCCAGCAGGGGGTTCACCGGGGAGCTGTTTTTT.

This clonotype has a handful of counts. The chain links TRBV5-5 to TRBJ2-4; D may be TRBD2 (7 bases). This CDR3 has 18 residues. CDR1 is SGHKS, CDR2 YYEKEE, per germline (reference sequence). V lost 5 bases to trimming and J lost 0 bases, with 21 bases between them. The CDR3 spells CASSRPGEGTLAKNIQYF. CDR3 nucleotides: TGTGCCAGCAGTAGACCAGGGGAGGGGACCTTAGCCAAAAACATTCAGTACTTC.